This TCR beta chain was recorded in a study of OX40 agonist ivuxolimab in advanced cancers. Study in general: Hepatocellular carcinoma, melanoma, renal cell or head and neck cancer was diagnosed in the dose-escalation patients. Under the entry rules, prior anti-PD-1, anti-PD-L1 or anti-CTLA-4 therapy was allowed, and around 36% had some.

This CDR3 contains 14 residues. Trimming took 4 bases from V and 8 from J; bases not matched to a gene: 6. Patients were ineligible given autoimmune disease history or systemic immunosuppression. Clones were sequenced by immunoSEQ multiplex PCR, and TCRdb holds only the in-frame ones, with some missing. The sample has roughly 75,000 clones, roughly 84% seen once; the top ten hold around 6.5%. This TCR was sampled from an adult with an advanced solid tumor such as melanoma, head and neck, liver or kidney cancer. The material sequenced was CD4+ or CD8+ T cells sorted from blood, taken in a trial of the OX40 agonist ivuxolimab. This sequence joins TRBV5-7 and TRBJ1-4; 9 bases match TRBD1. TRBV5-7 is sorted into the ORF group, with uncertain function. DNA of the CDR3: TGTGCCAGCAGCAGGGACAGGGTGGTAGAAAAACTGTTTTTT. Its translation is CASSRDRVVEKLFF.